One sample yielded the 31 T cell receptor beta chains listed below, sequenced in a study of blood T cell repertoires in COVID-19. Profiling relied on immunoSEQ multiplex PCR, and the TCRdb table lists in-frame clones only, not all of them. The sample has around 70,000 clones; approximately 80% are singletons. Sequences were obtained from peripheral blood. Every receptor here comes from a man aged 60-69 years with acute or convalescent COVID-19.

The V call is TRBV7-2, the J call TRBJ1-2; D gene unclear. The CDR3 runs to 13 residues. Trimming cost V 3 bases and J 8 bases, with 13 bases left between them. The germline V gene has CDR1 SGHTA and CDR2 FQGNSA. The CDR3 nucleotides read TGTGCCAGCAGCTTGTGGGGAGAGAGGGGCTACACCTTC. The encoded protein is CASSLWGERGYTF.

The rearrangement joins TRBV5-6 to TRBJ2-7; 7 nucleotides agree with TRBD1. The junction had 5 bases not matched to a gene; V was cut back by 4 bases and J by 7 bases. Per the germline V gene, CDR1 is SGHDT and CDR2 is YYEEEE. CDR3 length equals 12 residues. CDR3: CASSKTGKEQYV. The CDR3 region has the DNA TGTGCCAGCAGCAAGACAGGGAAGGAGCAGTACGTC.

This clone appeared once. The rearrangement joins TRBV5-8 to TRBJ2-3; a weak D match, TRBD2 (6 bases). Germline CDR1 SGHTS, CDR2 YDEGEE. The CDR3 runs to 15 residues. V lost 0 bases and J lost 5, with 13 bases in between. The CDR3 reads CASSLAGGLEDTQYF. CDR3 DNA sequence: TGTGCCAGCAGCTTGGCCGGGGGTTTGGAAGATACGCAGTATTTT. The variable domain in full, completed from reference TRBV5-8 and TRBJ2-3, reads EAGVTQSPTHLIKTRGQQATLRCSPISGHTSVYWYQQALGLGLQFLLWYDEGEERNRGNFPPRFSGRQFPNYSSELNVNALELEDSALYLCASSLAGGLEDTQYFGPGTRLTVL.

J is TRBJ2-7 and V is TRBV27, with TRBD2 identical over 7 bases. The length of the CDR3 is 14 residues. Germline CDR1 MNHEY, CDR2 SMNVEV (reference sequence). J gave up 2 bases and V 3 bases, and 4 bases lay outside the gene matches. CDR3 in amino acids: CASSFRGGPYEQYF. The DNA for the CDR3 is TGTGCCAGCAGTTTCCGGGGAGGGCCCTACGAGCAGTACTTC.

J is TRBJ1-2 and V is TRBV30, with a possible D match to TRBD1 (6 bases). V dropped 3 bases and J dropped 7 bases, with 15 bases sitting between them. Germline V gene data show CDR1 as GTSNPN and CDR2 as SVGIG (reference sequence). This CDR3 contains 13 residues. The CDR3 DNA reads TGTGCCTGGAGCATTGGGGGGGCGCTTGGCTACACCTTC. Translated, it gives CAWSIGGALGYTF.

The chain joins TRBV30 to TRBJ1-6; D is perhaps TRBD1 (6 bases). There are 15 residues in the CDR3. V gave up 3 bases and J gave up 9 bases, with 18 bases separating them. The germline V gene encodes CDR1 GTSNPN and CDR2 SVGIG (reference sequence). The CDR3 spells CAWRRGGPSSSPLHF. The DNA of the CDR3 is TGTGCCTGGAGGAGGGGGGGCCCCTCTAGTTCACCCCTCCACTTT.

The chain has TRBV4-3 and TRBJ2-7; 10 nucleotides match TRBD1. Losses at the gene ends were 1 base for V and 0 bases for J; bases not matched to a gene: 3. This CDR3 spans 16 amino acids. Germline-derived CDR1 and CDR2 are LGHNA and YSLEER. CDR3 protein: CASSQARDRGSYEQYF. As DNA, the CDR3 is TGCGCCAGCAGCCAAGCTAGGGACAGGGGCTCCTACGAGCAGTACTTC.

This chain links TRBV5-4 with TRBJ1-2; TRBD1 matches at 8 bases. Germline V gene sequence: CDR1 SGHNT, CDR2 YYREEE (reference sequence). The junction had 9 bases not matched to a gene; V was cut back by 4 bases and J by 1 base. The CDR3 runs 16 residues. This CDR3 is CASSSKTGAVNYGYTF. CDR3 coding DNA: TGTGCCAGCAGCAGTAAGACAGGGGCGGTTAACTATGGCTACACCTTC.

V gene TRBV6-5 combines with J gene TRBJ1-2; TRBD1 matches 10 bases. The junction had 5 bases not matched to a gene; V was cut back by 6 bases and J by 4 bases. The CDR3 loop spans 14 amino acids. Per the germline V gene, CDR1 is MNHEY and CDR2 is SVGAGI. The CDR3 nucleotides are TGTGCCAGCAGAGGGACAGGGGATGCCTATGGCTACACCTTC. Translating it yields CASRGTGDAYGYTF.

This chain connects TRBV6-6 to TRBJ2-7; TRBD2 agrees at 7 bases. V lost 6 bases to trimming and J lost 0 bases; unmatched junction nucleotides: 5. The CDR3 length is 14 residues. Germline V gene data show CDR1 as MNHNY and CDR2 as SVGAGI (reference sequence). The CDR3 loop is CASREGTTSYEQYV. Written as DNA, the CDR3 is TGTGCCAGCAGAGAGGGGACTACCTCCTACGAGCAGTACGTC.

The chain has TRBV6-1 and TRBJ2-5; 7 positions match TRBD2. Per the germline V gene, CDR1 is MNHNS and CDR2 is SASEGT. The CDR3 contains 14 residues. V dropped 2 bases and J dropped 3; count of bases not matched to a gene: 3. CDR3 DNA: TGTGCCAGCAGTGAAATGGGGACTAAAGAGACCCAGTACTTC. Its protein product is CASSEMGTKETQYF.

V usage is TRBV3-1 (or the pseudogene TRBV3-2) and J usage is TRBJ1-1; D call uncertain. This CDR3 has 16 residues. Looked up from germline, CDR1 is LGHDT and CDR2 is YNNKEL (reference sequence). V dropped 4 bases and J dropped 0 bases, with 15 bases sitting between them. The CDR3 here is CASSLSSAVLNTEAFF. The CDR3 DNA follows: TGTGCCAGCAGCCTCTCATCGGCGGTTCTGAACACTGAAGCTTTCTTT.

This chain connects TRBV10-3 to TRBJ2-3; 13 bases match TRBD2. Germline loops: CDR1 ENHRY, CDR2 SYGVKD. This CDR3 contains 18 residues. The V segment lost 6 bases and the J segment 1 base; nucleotides outside the gene matches: 10. As DNA, the CDR3 is TGTGCCATCAGCACTAGCGGGGGGGTATATCCCGGCACAGATACGCAGTATTTT. Translating gives CAISTSGGVYPGTDTQYF.

The chain employs TRBV5-1 and TRBJ2-3, with 11 bases matching TRBD2. The length of the CDR3 is 18 residues. CDR1 and CDR2 from the germline V gene are SGHRS and YFSETQ. V lost 4 bases to trimming and J lost 4 bases; unmatched junction nucleotides: 14. CDR3 region: CASSHPSLAGAMADTQYF. The CDR3 region has the DNA TGCGCCAGCAGCCACCCGTCACTAGCGGGGGCGATGGCAGATACGCAGTATTTT.

The chain is built from TRBV29-1 and TRBJ1-2, with 12 bases lining up with TRBD1. Per the germline V gene, CDR1 is SQVTM and CDR2 is ANQGSEA. This CDR3 region has 16 residues. Trimming at V came to 5 bases and at J to 6 bases, leaving 13 bases not matched to a gene. The CDR3 loop reads CSVRGTGGVFGDGYTF. As DNA, the CDR3 is TGCAGCGTTCGGGGGACAGGGGGCGTCTTTGGAGATGGCTACACCTTC.

The J gene is TRBJ2-2, the V gene TRBV30; TRBD2 might be the D (6 bases). The germline gives CDR1 GTSNPN, CDR2 SVGIG (reference sequence). Trimming cost V 4 bases and J 1 base, with 10 bases left between them. This CDR3 has 14 amino acids. The CDR3 region is CAWILRGNTGELFF. The CDR3 DNA reads TGTGCCTGGATACTGCGGGGGAACACCGGGGAGCTGTTTTTT. Complete variable domain (other parts from reference TRBV30 and TRBJ2-2): SQTIHQWPATLVQPVGSPLSLECTVEGTSNPNLYWYRQAAGRGLQLLFYSVGIGQISSEVPQNLSASRPQDRQFILSSKKLLLSDSGFYLCAWILRGNTGELFFGEGSRLTVL.

The V and J genes are TRBV14 and TRBJ2-2; TRBD1 aligns across 7 bases. The CDR3 extends over 16 amino acids. Losses at the gene ends were 1 base for V and 3 bases for J; bases not matched to a gene: 5. Per the germline V gene, CDR1 is SGHDN and CDR2 is FVKESK. The CDR3 protein is CASSQVTGADTGELFF. The DNA of the CDR3 is TGTGCCAGCAGCCAAGTCACAGGGGCCGACACCGGGGAGCTGTTTTTT.

The chain carries TRBV12-5 and TRBJ2-2, with 9 bases fitting TRBD1. The CDR3 covers 17 residues. Germline V gene lookup returns CDR1 LGHNT and CDR2 FRNRAP. V gave up 5 bases and J gave up 5 bases; unmatched junction bases: 12. CDR3 in DNA: TGTGCTAGTGGTGCCCCCGGGACAGGGTTTGAAACCGGGGAGCTGTTTTTT. Amino acid sequence: CASGAPGTGFETGELFF. Full variable domain (rest looked up from reference TRBV12-5 and TRBJ2-2): DARVTQTPRHKVTEMGQEVTMRCQPILGHNTVFWYRQTMMQGLELLAYFRNRAPLDDSGMPKDRFSAEMPDATLATLKIQPSEPRDSAVYFCASGAPGTGFETGELFFGEGSRLTVL.

The chain carries TRBV7-2 and TRBJ2-2; the D is unclear. The ends were cut back, 3 bases at V and 6 bases at J, with 11 bases in the middle. Germline CDR1 and CDR2: SGHTA and FQGNSA. This CDR3 contains 14 residues. CDR3 residues: CASSFGPLAGELFF. CDR3 DNA sequence: TGTGCCAGCAGCTTTGGTCCCCTAGCCGGGGAGCTGTTTTTT.

The chain is built from TRBV9 and TRBJ1-6, with D uncertain. CDR1 and CDR2 from the germline V gene are SGDLS and YYNGEE. The CDR3 consists of 14 residues. Trimming removed 4 bases from V and 0 bases from J, with 5 bases in between. The CDR3 reads CASSPGSYNSPLHF. The CDR3 DNA follows: TGTGCCAGCAGCCCAGGCTCCTATAATTCACCCCTCCACTTT.

V gene TRBV5-5 combines with J gene TRBJ2-7; D is perhaps TRBD1 (5 bases). The CDR3 has 14 residues. Trimming left V 4 bases short and J 1 base short, with 12 bases between. Germline V gives CDR1 SGHKS, CDR2 YYEKEE (reference sequence). The CDR3 nucleotides are TGTGCCAGCAGCGCGCAGGGTGGGTCCTACGAGCAGTACTTC. Its translation is CASSAQGGSYEQYF.

This clone was observed a few times. The CDR3, as DNA: TGTGCCAGCAGTGACACCGTAGGGGACAGGACAGATACGCAGTATTTT. Its translation: CASSDTVGDRTDTQYF. V and J are TRBV6-4 and TRBJ2-3, with TRBD1 matching over 8 bases. From germline, CDR1 is MRHNA and CDR2 SNTAGT. The V and J ends lost 2 bases and 3 bases, in that order; junction bases with no gene match: 7. CDR3 size: 16 residues.

V is TRBV27 and J is TRBJ1-6; no definite D call. The germline gives CDR1 MNHEY, CDR2 SMNVEV (reference sequence). There are 12 residues in the CDR3. Trimming took 5 bases from V and 8 from J, leaving 7 bases between them. In nucleotides, the CDR3 is TGTGCCAGCAGTACTCTCGATTCACCCCTCCACTTT. Translated, it gives CASSTLDSPLHF.

This clone was observed a single time. The gene calls are TRBV11-2 and TRBJ1-3; D possibly corresponds to TRBD1 (5 bases). This CDR3 is 15 amino acids long. V was trimmed by 0 bases and J by 2 bases, leaving 8 bases between them. CDR1 SGHAT and CDR2 FQNNGV come from the germline V gene. The DNA of the CDR3 is TGTGCCAGCAGCTTAGAACCAGGGACTGGAAACACCATATATTTT. Protein sequence: CASSLEPGTGNTIYF.

This chain joins TRBV7-2 and TRBJ1-2; TRBD1 matches 7 bases. This CDR3 has 14 amino acids. The germline V gene encodes CDR1 SGHTA and CDR2 FQGNSA. V trimming: 1 base; J trimming: 6 bases; junction bases outside the gene matches: 5. CDR3 residues: CASSLGGRGNGYTF. As DNA, the CDR3 is TGTGCCAGCAGCTTAGGTGGCAGGGGGAATGGCTACACCTTC.

The chain joins TRBV4-1 to TRBJ1-6, with 8 bases lining up with TRBD1. Per the germline V gene, CDR1 is MGHRA and CDR2 is YSYEKL. The ends lost 5 bases at V and 9 bases at J; junction bases unmatched: 12. There are 16 residues in the CDR3. The CDR3 bases are TGCGCCAGCAGCGTAAAGATCGGACAGGGAGGTTCACCCCTCCACTTT. It codes for CASSVKIGQGGSPLHF.

This clone has only a few counts. This chain joins TRBV5-6 and TRBJ2-7; D is perhaps TRBD1 (6 bases). The CDR3 is 15 residues long. V lost 5 bases, J lost 6 bases, and 21 bases lay in between. Germline V gene lookup returns CDR1 SGHDT and CDR2 YYEEEE. In DNA, the CDR3 is TGTGCCAGCAGGGTTAGAACCGGGACAACCCTCGAGCAGTACTTC. The encoded protein is CASRVRTGTTLEQYF.

V and J are TRBV27 and TRBJ2-1, with D possibly matching TRBD2 (7 bases). The length of the CDR3 is 15 residues. Trimming cost V 4 bases and J 5 bases, with 15 bases left between them. Germline V gene lookup returns CDR1 MNHEY and CDR2 SMNVEV (reference sequence). The CDR3 bases are TGTGCCAGCAGTTCTGTCGGCGGGGGCCACAATGAGCAGTTCTTC. It codes for CASSSVGGGHNEQFF.

The rearrangement links TRBV21-1 to TRBJ2-3; TRBD2, as called in the table, went unchecked against the DNA. TRBV21-1 is a pseudogene. This CDR3 region has 16 residues. DNA of the CDR3: TGTGCCAGCAGCAAAGCGCGGCGGGGGGGCCAAGATACGCAGTATTTT. Its translation is CASSKARRGGQDTQYF.

This rearrangement joins TRBV10-3 to TRBJ1-4, with TRBD1 matching 7 bases. This CDR3 is 12 amino acids long. J gave up 4 bases and V 10 bases, and 3 bases lay outside the gene matches. Germline CDR1 and CDR2: ENHRY and SYGVKD. CDR3 loop: CATGGVNEKLFF. For the CDR3, the DNA is TGTGCCACAGGGGGAGTTAATGAAAAACTGTTTTTT.

This clone has just a few counts. Within the sample, other DNA sequences also encode this same CDR3. The genes are TRBV6-5 and TRBJ1-5; TRBD1 might be the D (5 bases). V gave up 5 bases and J gave up 6 bases, with 14 bases separating them. Germline CDR1 reads MNHEY; CDR2 reads SVGAGI. The CDR3 totals 14 residues. CDR3 DNA: TGTGCCAGCAGTCCTCTAGCCGGGGGTCAGCCCCAGCATTTT. Protein sequence: CASSPLAGGQPQHF.